Listed below are T cell receptor beta chains from one sample, sequenced in a study of post-analysis software for immune sequencing data. TCRdb called the PCR reads again in MiXCR, with one record for every CDR3 protein. The sample records about 400,000 distinct CDR3 sequences, roughly 35% being singletons. Sequencing was carried out using blood. The receptors come from a girl aged 5-17 years with multiple sclerosis. Both conserved end residues are part of each CDR3. The D gene is left open where the match is weak. Clone size, where shown, is once, few, many, or a class for clones that have expanded.

>TRBV20-1|TRBJ1-6|.|.
CSARRSNSPLHF
TGCAGTGCTAGGAGGTCTAATTCACCCCTCCACTTT
>TRBV27|TRBJ2-5|.|.
CASSLFGGLGWETQYF
TGTGCCAGCAGTTTATTCGGGGGCCTGGGGTGGGAGACCCAGTACTTC
>TRBV20-1|TRBJ2-1|TRBD2|few
CSAKDERGYNEQFF
TGCAGTGCTAAAGATGAGCGGGGGTACAATGAGCAGTTCTTC
>TRBV7-2|TRBJ2-2|TRBD2|few
CASSLGAGGTGELFF
TGTGCCAGCAGCTTAGGAGCGGGGGGCACCGGGGAGCTGTTTTTT
>TRBV10-3|TRBJ2-7|TRBD1|.
CAISDPPGQTYEQYF
TGTGCCATCAGTGACCCCCCGGGACAGACCTACGAGCAGTACTTC
>TRBV24-1|TRBJ2-5|TRBD1|few
CATGGDRGRVGETQYF
TGTGCCACCGGGGGCGACAGGGGGCGCGTTGGAGAGACCCAGTACTTC
>TRBV15|TRBJ1-1|.|.
CATSSSYIGGVEAFF
TGTGCCACCAGCAGCTCCTATATCGGGGGAGTTGAAGCTTTCTTT
>TRBV20-1|TRBJ2-3|.|few
CSTIRGARDTQYF
TGCAGTACAATCCGGGGGGCAAGAGATACGCAGTATTTT
>TRBV7-9|TRBJ2-3|TRBD2|.
CASSLGPSGEFSATQYF
TGTGCCAGCAGCTTAGGACCTAGCGGAGAATTTTCGGCTACGCAGTATTTT
>TRBV5-1|TRBJ1-2|.|.
CASSLATYNYGYTF
TGCGCCAGCAGCTTGGCCACGTATAACTATGGCTACACCTTC
>TRBV6-2/TRBV6-3|TRBJ1-2|.|.
CASRRPGSDYGYTF
TGTGCCAGCAGACGACCCGGGAGCGACTATGGCTACACCTTC
>TRBV27|TRBJ2-1|.|few
CASSLGFRGVKSEQFF
TGTGCCAGCAGCTTAGGGTTCAGGGGGGTAAAGAGTGAGCAGTTCTTC
>TRBV12-3/TRBV12-4|TRBJ2-1|TRBD1|.
CASKPGQGRNEQFF
TGTGCCAGCAAGCCGGGACAGGGGAGGAATGAGCAGTTCTTC
>TRBV28|TRBJ2-5|.|many
CASGGASYQETQYF
TGTGCCAGCGGCGGCGCGAGTTACCAAGAGACCCAGTACTTC
>TRBV29-1|TRBJ2-2|.|.
CSVSRDTGELFF
TGCAGCGTCTCTCGGGACACCGGGGAGCTGTTTTTT
>TRBV7-2|TRBJ2-5|.|once
CASSLAGSRSPKTRYF
TGTGCCAGCAGCTTAGCGGGGAGCCGCTCTCCCAAGACCCGGTACTTC
>TRBV6-5|TRBJ2-7|.|few
CASSYSTGPYEQYF
TGTGCCAGCAGTTACTCGACAGGTCCCTACGAGCAGTACTTC
>TRBV14|TRBJ1-1|TRBD1|.
CASSYLDRGLTEAFF
TGTGCCAGCAGCTACCTCGACAGGGGGCTTACTGAAGCTTTCTTT
>TRBV5-5|TRBJ2-6|.|many
CASSLGSGANVLTF
TGTGCCAGCAGCTTGGGGAGCGGGGCCAACGTCCTGACTTTC
>TRBV7-9|TRBJ2-1|.|.
CASSLAGQGTLYNEQFF
TGTGCCAGCAGCTTAGCGGGCCAGGGAACGTTATACAATGAGCAGTTCTTC
>TRBV20-1|TRBJ1-2|.|.
CSTGGIYGYTF
TGCAGTACCGGGGGGATCTATGGCTACACCTTC
>TRBV5-1|TRBJ2-7|TRBD1|many
CASSFEQGAYEQYF
TGCGCCAGCAGCTTCGAGCAGGGGGCGTACGAGCAGTACTTC
>TRBV5-6|TRBJ1-1|.|.
CASSLRAGVGTEAFF
TGTGCCAGCAGCTTGAGGGCAGGGGTAGGGACTGAAGCTTTCTTT
>TRBV4-3|TRBJ1-1|.|.
CASSQENWVVGLNTEAFF
TGCGCCAGCAGCCAGGAGAATTGGGTGGTGGGGCTGAACACTGAAGCTTTCTTT
>TRBV12-3/TRBV12-4|TRBJ2-3|.|.
CASSLLDVQYF
TGTGCCAGCAGTTTGTTGGATGTGCAGTATTTT
>TRBV20-1|TRBJ2-7|.|few
CSARDKLAVRAYEQYF
TGCAGTGCTAGAGATAAGTTAGCGGTCAGGGCATACGAGCAGTACTTC
>TRBV15|TRBJ2-1|.|many
CATSSPVSRDPLWRFF
TGTGCCACCAGCAGCCCAGTATCGAGGGATCCCTTATGGCGGTTCTTC
>TRBV20-1|TRBJ1-5|TRBD1|.
CSAYGTGRNQPQHF
TGCAGTGCCTATGGGACAGGTCGGAATCAGCCCCAGCATTTT
>TRBV12-3/TRBV12-4|TRBJ2-5|.|few
CASSLKGSKQYF
TGTGCCAGCAGTTTAAAGGGGAGTAAGCAGTACTTC
>TRBV2|TRBJ2-5|TRBD1|.
CASSEAWTGHQETQYF
TGTGCCAGCAGTGAAGCCTGGACAGGTCACCAAGAGACCCAGTACTTC
>TRBV7-6|TRBJ1-2|TRBD1|.
CASSFGTGGPENYGYTF
TGTGCCAGCAGCTTCGGGACAGGGGGACCTGAAAACTATGGCTACACCTTC
>TRBV7-9|TRBJ2-5|.|few
CASSKNGGFEKQYF
TGTGCCAGCAGCAAAAATGGCGGCTTTGAGAAGCAGTACTTC
>TRBV27|TRBJ2-2|.|few
CASSLGVGEGGTGELFF
TGTGCCAGCAGTTTGGGTGTAGGGGAGGGGGGCACCGGGGAGCTGTTTTTT
>TRBV12-3/TRBV12-4|TRBJ1-5|.|.
CASSLGDPRLALYSNQPQHF
TGTGCCAGCAGTTTGGGGGACCCCAGGTTAGCGTTGTATAGCAATCAGCCCCAGCATTTT
>TRBV5-1|TRBJ2-2|.|few
CASSGGRGETGELFF
TGCGCCAGCAGCGGAGGGCGAGGGGAAACCGGGGAGCTGTTTTTT
>TRBV28|TRBJ1-4|.|few
CASSRSRGEKLFF
TGTGCCAGCAGTCGGTCCAGGGGTGAAAAACTGTTTTTT
>TRBV21-1|TRBJ1-1|.|.
CASINGMNTEAFF
TGTGCCAGCATTAACGGGATGAACACTGAAGCTTTCTTT
>TRBV7-3|TRBJ1-5|.|few
CASSRALGQPQHF
TGTGCCAGCAGCCGGGCGTTGGGTCAGCCCCAGCATTTT
>TRBV7-9|TRBJ2-7|.|.
CASSHPESTYEQYF
TGTGCCAGCAGCCACCCGGAATCTACCTACGAGCAGTACTTC
>TRBV6-5|TRBJ1-1|.|.
CASSYGDFTEAFF
TGTGCCAGCAGTTACGGAGACTTCACTGAAGCTTTCTTT
>TRBV20-1|TRBJ1-2|TRBD1|few
CSAAGTGGRVGYTF
TGCAGTGCTGCCGGGACAGGGGGACGGGTCGGCTACACCTTC
>TRBV7-9|TRBJ2-3|TRBD2|.
CASSLGLAEMDTQYF
TGTGCCAGCAGCTTGGGACTAGCGGAGATGGATACGCAGTATTTT
>TRBV10-3|TRBJ2-5|.|few
CAISERGQETQYF
TGTGCCATCAGTGAGAGAGGTCAAGAGACCCAGTACTTC
>TRBV28|TRBJ2-1|TRBD1|.
CAGSHRDSIIYNEQFF
TGTGCCGGCAGTCACCGGGACAGCATTATCTACAATGAGCAGTTCTTC
>TRBV6-6|TRBJ2-7|TRBD1|.
CASSPRDRGYEQYF
TGTGCCAGCAGCCCCCGGGACAGGGGCTACGAGCAGTACTTC
>TRBV7-6|TRBJ2-7|TRBD2|.
CASSKTSGGPGEQYF
TGTGCCAGCAGCAAAACTAGCGGGGGGCCTGGCGAGCAGTACTTC
>TRBV6-5|TRBJ2-5|.|many
CASSYSQGGETQYF
TGTGCCAGCAGTTACTCACAGGGAGGAGAGACCCAGTACTTC
>TRBV5-1|TRBJ2-5|.|.
CASSLGPIQETQYF
TGCGCCAGCAGCTTGGGGCCGATACAAGAGACCCAGTACTTC